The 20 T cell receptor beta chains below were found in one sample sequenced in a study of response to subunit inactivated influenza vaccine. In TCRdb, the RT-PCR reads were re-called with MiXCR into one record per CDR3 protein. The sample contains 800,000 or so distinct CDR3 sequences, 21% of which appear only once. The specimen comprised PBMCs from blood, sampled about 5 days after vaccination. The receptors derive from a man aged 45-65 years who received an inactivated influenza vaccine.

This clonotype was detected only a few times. CDR3 DNA: TGTGCCAGCTCACGCGGACAGGGGCCACACACAGATACGCAGTATTTT. Residues: CASSRGQGPHTDTQYF. V gene TRBV18 combines with J gene TRBJ2-3; TRBD1 agrees at 9 bases. With 4 bases clipped from V and 2 bases from J, the junction kept 7 bases outside the gene matches. The germline V gene encodes CDR1 KGHSH and CDR2 LQKENI. This CDR3 spans 16 amino acids. The variable domain in full, completed from reference TRBV18 and TRBJ2-3, reads NAGVMQNPRHLVRRRGQEARLRCSPMKGHSHVYWYRQLPEEGLKFMVYLQKENIIDESGMPKERFSAEFPKEGPSILRIQQVVRGDSAAYFCASSRGQGPHTDTQYFGPGTRLTVL.

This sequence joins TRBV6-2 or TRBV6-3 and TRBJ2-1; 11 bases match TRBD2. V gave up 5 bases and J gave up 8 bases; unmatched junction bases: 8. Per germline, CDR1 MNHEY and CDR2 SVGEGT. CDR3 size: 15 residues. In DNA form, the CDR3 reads TGTGCCAGCAGTACTAGCGGGAGAGGTCTCGATGAGCAGTTCTTC. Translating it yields CASSTSGRGLDEQFF.

The CDR3 nucleotides read TGTGCCATCAGTGAGGGAGCGGGAGATCAAGATACGCAGTATTTT. This codes for CAISEGAGDQDTQYF. The V and J genes are TRBV10-3 and TRBJ2-3; 8 bases agree with TRBD2. CDR1 and CDR2 (germline): ENHRY, SYGVKD. The CDR3 has 15 residues. Trimming took 2 bases from V and 5 from J; bases not matched to a gene: 6.

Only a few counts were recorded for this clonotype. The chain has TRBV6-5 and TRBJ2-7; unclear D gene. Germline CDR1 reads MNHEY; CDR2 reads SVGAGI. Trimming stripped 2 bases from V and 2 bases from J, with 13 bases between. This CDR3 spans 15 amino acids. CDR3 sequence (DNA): TGTGCCAGCAGTTACGAGGCCAGGCGAACCTACGAGCAGTACTTC. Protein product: CASSYEARRTYEQYF.

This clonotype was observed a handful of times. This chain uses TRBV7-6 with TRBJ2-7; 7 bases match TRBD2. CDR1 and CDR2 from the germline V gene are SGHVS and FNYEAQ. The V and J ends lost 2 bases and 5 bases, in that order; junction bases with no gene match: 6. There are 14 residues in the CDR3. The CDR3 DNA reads TGTGCCAGCAGCTTAACTCCAGCGGGGAACGAGCAGTACTTC. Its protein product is CASSLTPAGNEQYF.

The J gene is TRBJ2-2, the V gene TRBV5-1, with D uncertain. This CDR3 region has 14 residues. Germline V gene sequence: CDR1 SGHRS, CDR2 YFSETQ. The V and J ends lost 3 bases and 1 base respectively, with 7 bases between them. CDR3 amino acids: CASSSLKNTGELFF. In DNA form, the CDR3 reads TGCGCCAGCAGCTCATTGAAGAACACCGGGGAGCTGTTTTTT.

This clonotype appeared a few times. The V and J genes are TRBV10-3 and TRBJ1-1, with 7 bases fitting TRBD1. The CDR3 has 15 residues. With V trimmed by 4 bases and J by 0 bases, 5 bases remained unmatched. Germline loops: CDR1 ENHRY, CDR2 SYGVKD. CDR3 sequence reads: CAISVRGGLNTEAFF. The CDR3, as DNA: TGTGCCATCAGTGTGAGAGGGGGCTTGAACACTGAAGCTTTCTTT.

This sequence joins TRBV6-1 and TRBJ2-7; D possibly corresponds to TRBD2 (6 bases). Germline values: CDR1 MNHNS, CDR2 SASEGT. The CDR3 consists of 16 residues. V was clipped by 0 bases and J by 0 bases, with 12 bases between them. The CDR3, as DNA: TGTGCCAGCAGTGAAGCTTGGTCGGGAGACTCCTACGAGCAGTACTTC. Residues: CASSEAWSGDSYEQYF.

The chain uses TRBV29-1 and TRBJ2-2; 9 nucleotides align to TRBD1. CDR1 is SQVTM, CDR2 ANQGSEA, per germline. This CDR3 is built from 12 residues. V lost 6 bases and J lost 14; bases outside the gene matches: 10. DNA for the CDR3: TGCAGCGTAGCTACACAGGGGGCGAGTCTGTTTTTT. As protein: CSVATQGASLFF.

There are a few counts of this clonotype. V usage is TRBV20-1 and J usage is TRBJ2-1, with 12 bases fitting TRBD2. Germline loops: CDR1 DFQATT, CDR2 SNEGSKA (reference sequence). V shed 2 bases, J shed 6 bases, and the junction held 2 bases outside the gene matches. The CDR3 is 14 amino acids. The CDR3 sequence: CSARTSGGPNEQFF. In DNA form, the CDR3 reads TGCAGTGCTAGAACTAGCGGGGGGCCCAATGAGCAGTTCTTC.

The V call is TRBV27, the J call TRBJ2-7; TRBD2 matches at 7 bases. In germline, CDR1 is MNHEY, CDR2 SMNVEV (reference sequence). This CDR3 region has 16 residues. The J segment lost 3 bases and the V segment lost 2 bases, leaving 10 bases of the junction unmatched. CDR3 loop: CASSLKGGVPFYEQYF. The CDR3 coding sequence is TGTGCCAGCAGTTTAAAGGGAGGGGTTCCCTTCTACGAGCAGTACTTC.

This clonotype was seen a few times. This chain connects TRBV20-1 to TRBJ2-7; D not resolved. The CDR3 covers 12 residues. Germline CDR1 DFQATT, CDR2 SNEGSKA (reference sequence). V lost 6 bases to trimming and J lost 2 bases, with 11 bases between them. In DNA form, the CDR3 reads TGCAGTGCCTCCGGGCTTACCTACGAGCAGTACTTC. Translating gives CSASGLTYEQYF.

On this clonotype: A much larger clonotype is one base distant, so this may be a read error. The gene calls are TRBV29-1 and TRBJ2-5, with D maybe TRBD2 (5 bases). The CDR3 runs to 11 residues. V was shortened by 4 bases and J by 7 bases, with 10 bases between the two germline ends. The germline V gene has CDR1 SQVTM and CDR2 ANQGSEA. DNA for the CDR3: TGCAGCGTTGGGTTAAGCGGGACCCAGTACTTC. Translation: CSVGLSGTQYF.

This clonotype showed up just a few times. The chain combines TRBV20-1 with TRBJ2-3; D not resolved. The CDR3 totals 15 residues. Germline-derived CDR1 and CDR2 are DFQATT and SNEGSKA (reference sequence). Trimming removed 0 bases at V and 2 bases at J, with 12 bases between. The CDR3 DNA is TGCAGTGCTAGAGATCTGGTGGGCCTCACAGATACGCAGTATTTT. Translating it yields CSARDLVGLTDTQYF.

The CDR3 coding sequence is TGTGCCAGTAGTATTGATGGACAGGGGGCCGCCAATGAGCAGTTCTTC. Translated, it gives CASSIDGQGAANEQFF. This chain uses TRBV19 with TRBJ2-1; 11 bases are shared with TRBD1. The CDR3 loop spans 16 amino acids. The V and J ends lost 3 bases and 6 bases, in that order; junction bases with no gene match: 7. CDR1 and CDR2 from the germline V gene are LNHDA and SQIVND (reference sequence).

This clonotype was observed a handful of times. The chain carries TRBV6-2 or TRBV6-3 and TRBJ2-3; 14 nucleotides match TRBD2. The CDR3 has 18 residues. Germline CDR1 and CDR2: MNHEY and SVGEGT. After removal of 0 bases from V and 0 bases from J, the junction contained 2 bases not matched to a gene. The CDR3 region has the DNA TGTGCCAGCAGTTACTCGACTAGCGGGAGGGAAAGCACAGATACGCAGTATTTT. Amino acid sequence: CASSYSTSGRESTDTQYF.

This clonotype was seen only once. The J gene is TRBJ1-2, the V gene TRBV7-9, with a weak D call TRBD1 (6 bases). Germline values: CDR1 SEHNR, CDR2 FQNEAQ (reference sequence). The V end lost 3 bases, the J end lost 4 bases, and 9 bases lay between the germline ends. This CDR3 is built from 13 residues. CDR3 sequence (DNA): TGTGCCAGCAGCTTCCGGACAGCCTATGGCTACACCTTC. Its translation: CASSFRTAYGYTF. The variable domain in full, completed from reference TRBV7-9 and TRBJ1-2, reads DTGVSQNPRHKITKRGQNVTFRCDPISEHNRLYWYRQTLGQGPEFLTYFQNEAQLEKSRLLSDRFSAERPKGSFSTLEIQRTEQGDSAMYLCASSFRTAYGYTFGSGTRLTVV.

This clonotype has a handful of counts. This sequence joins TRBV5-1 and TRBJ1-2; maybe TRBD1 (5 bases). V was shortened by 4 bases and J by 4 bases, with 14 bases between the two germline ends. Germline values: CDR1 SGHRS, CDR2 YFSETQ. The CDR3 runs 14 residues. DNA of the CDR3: TGCGCCAGCAGCGAATCCGGGACGAGCTATGGCTACACCTTC. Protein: CASSESGTSYGYTF. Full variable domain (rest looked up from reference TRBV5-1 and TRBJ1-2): KAGVTQTPRYLIKTRGQQVTLSCSPISGHRSVSWYQQTPGQGLQFLFEYFSETQRNKGNFPGRFSGRQFSNSRSEMNVSTLELGDSALYLCASSESGTSYGYTFGSGTRLTVV.

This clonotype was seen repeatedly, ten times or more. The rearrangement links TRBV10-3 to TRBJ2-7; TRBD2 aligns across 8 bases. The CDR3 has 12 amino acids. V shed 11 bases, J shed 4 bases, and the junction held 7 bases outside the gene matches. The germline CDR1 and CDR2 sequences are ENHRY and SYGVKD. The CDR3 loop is CACGGSFYEQYF. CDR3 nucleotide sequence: TGTGCCTGCGGGGGGAGCTTTTACGAGCAGTACTTC.

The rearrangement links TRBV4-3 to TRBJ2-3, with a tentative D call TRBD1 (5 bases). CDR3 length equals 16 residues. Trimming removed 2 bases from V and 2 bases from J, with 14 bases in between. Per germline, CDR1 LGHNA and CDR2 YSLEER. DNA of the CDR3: TGCGCCAGCAGCCAACTCATCCAGGGCCTCACAGATACGCAGTATTTT. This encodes CASSQLIQGLTDTQYF.